This T cell receptor (beta chain) came from a study of cytomegalovirus exposure and HLA in healthy donors. Turning to the study itself: The platform used for the roughly 130 validation repertoires matched that of the approximately 670 first-cohort repertoires, a later analysis reported.

Produced via immunoSEQ multiplex PCR; TCRdb's table is partial and in-frame only. The sample carries 150,000 to 200,000 clones, about 96% recorded once. The CDR3 spans 16 residues. Germline CDR1 SGHRS, CDR2 YFSETQ. V was pared by 0 bases and J by 1 base, with 3 bases of the junction left unmatched. Study-wide findings and caveats: The study flagged around 160 TCR beta chains as cytomegalovirus-associated.

A word on this clone: Its antigen remains unknown.

V usage is TRBV5-1 and J usage is TRBJ1-1, with 10 bases identical to TRBD1. The sequence was obtained from a woman aged 18-29 years in good health and CMV-seronegative. The sequenced material came from PBMCs. CDR3 residues: CASSLVGDRGNTEAFF. In nucleotides, the CDR3 is TGCGCCAGCAGCTTGGTAGGGGACAGGGGGAACACTGAAGCTTTCTTT.